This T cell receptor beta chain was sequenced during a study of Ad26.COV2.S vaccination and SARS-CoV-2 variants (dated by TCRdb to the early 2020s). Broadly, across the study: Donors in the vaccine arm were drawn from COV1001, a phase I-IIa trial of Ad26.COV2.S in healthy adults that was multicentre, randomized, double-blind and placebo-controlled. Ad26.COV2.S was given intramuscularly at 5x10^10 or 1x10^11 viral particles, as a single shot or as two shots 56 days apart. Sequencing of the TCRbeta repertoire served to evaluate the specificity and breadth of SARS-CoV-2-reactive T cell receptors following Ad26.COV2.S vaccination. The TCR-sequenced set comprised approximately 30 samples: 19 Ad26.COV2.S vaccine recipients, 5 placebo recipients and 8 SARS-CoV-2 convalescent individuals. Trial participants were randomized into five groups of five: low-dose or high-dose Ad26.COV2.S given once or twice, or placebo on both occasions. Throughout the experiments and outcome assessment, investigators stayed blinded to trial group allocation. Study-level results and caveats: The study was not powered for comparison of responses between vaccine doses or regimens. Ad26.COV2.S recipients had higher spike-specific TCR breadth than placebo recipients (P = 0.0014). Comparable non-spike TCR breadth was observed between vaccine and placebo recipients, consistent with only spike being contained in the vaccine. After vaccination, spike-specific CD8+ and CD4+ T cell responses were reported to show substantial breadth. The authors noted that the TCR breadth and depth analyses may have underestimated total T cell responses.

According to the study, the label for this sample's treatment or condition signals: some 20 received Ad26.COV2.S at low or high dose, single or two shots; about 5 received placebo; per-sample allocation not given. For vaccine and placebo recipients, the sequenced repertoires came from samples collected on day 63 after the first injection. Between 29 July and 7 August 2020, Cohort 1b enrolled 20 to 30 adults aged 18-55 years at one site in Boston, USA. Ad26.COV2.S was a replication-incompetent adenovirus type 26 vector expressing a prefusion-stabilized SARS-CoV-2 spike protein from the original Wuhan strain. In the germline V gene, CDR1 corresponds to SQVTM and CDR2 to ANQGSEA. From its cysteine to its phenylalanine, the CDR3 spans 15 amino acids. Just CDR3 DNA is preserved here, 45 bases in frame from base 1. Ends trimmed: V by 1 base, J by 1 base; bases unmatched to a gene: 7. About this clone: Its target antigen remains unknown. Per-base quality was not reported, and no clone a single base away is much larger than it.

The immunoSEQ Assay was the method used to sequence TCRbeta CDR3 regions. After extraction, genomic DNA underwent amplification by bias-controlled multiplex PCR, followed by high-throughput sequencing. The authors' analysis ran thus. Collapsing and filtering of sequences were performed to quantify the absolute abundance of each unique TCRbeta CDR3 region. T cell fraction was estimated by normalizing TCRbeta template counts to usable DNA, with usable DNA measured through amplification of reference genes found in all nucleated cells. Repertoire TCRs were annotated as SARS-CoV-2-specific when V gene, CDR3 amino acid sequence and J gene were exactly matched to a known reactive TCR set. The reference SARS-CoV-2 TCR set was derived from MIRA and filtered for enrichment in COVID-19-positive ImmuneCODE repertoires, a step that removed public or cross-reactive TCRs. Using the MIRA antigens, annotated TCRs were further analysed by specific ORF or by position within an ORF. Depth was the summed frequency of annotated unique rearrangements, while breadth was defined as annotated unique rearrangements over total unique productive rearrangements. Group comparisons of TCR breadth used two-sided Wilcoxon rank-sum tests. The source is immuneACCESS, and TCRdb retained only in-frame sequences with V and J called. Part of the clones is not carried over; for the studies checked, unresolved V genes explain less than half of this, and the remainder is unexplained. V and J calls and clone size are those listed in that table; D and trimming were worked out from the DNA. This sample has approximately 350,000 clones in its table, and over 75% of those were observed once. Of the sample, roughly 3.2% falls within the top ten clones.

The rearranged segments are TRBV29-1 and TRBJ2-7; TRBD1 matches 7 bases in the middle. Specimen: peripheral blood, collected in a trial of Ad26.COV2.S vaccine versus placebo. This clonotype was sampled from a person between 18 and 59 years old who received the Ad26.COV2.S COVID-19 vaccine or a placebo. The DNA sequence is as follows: TGCAGCGTTGAAGGGCGACAGGGCTGGTCCTACGAGCAGTACTTC. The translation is CSVEGRQGWSYEQYF.